A single sample is the source of the 5 T cell receptor beta chains below, sequenced in a study of blood T cell repertoires in COVID-19. Assay: immunoSEQ multiplex PCR; the TCRdb copy retains only in-frame clones and omits some. Among about 190,000 clones listed, around 83% were seen once. Sequencing was carried out using peripheral blood. The receptors derive from a young woman with active or convalescent COVID-19.

As DNA, the CDR3 is TGTGCCTGGAGTTACCTCGGGGGTCCTAACTATGGCTACACCTTC. It is translated as CAWSYLGGPNYGYTF. The chain uses TRBV30 and TRBJ1-2; D possibly corresponds to TRBD1 (5 bases). Germline values: CDR1 GTSNPN, CDR2 SVGIG (reference sequence). V was trimmed by 2 bases and J by 0 bases, leaving 13 bases between them. There are 15 residues in the CDR3.

This clone was counted a few times. The V and J genes are TRBV5-8 and TRBJ2-3, with a possible D match to TRBD1 (5 bases). V was shortened by 0 bases and J by 3 bases, with 8 bases between the two germline ends. CDR1 is SGHTS and CDR2 is YDEGEE in the germline V gene. The CDR3 is 14 amino acids. CDR3 residues: CASSLERQTDTQYF. In DNA form, the CDR3 reads TGTGCCAGCAGCTTGGAAAGACAGACAGATACGCAGTATTTT.

The chain joins TRBV6-4 to TRBJ2-1; weak D call: TRBD2 (5 bases). Germline V gene lookup returns CDR1 MRHNA and CDR2 SNTAGT. The CDR3 contains 15 residues. Trimming cost V 6 bases and J 0 bases, with 12 bases left between them. Here the CDR3 DNA reads TGTGCCAGCAGGGCTAGCTCTAGCTCCTACAATGAGCAGTTCTTC. Its translation is CASRASSSSYNEQFF.

This clone was picked up a small number of times. V gene TRBV18 combines with J gene TRBJ2-1; D remains ambiguous. Per germline, CDR1 KGHSH and CDR2 LQKENI. The CDR3 has 14 amino acids. V lost 3 bases, J lost 7 bases, and 13 bases lay in between. CDR3 nucleotide sequence: TGTGCCAGCTCACCTCTTAGTTCCTTTAATGAGCAGTTCTTC. Translation: CASSPLSSFNEQFF.

V and J are TRBV5-1 and TRBJ2-1; TRBD2 might be the D (5 bases). The CDR3 has 15 amino acids. Germline loops: CDR1 SGHRS, CDR2 YFSETQ. Trimming left V 6 bases short and J 0 bases short, with 13 bases between. CDR3 region: CASTEETSSYNEQFF. The CDR3 nucleotides are TGCGCCAGCACCGAGGAAACTAGCTCCTACAATGAGCAGTTCTTC.